Given below is one T cell receptor beta chain in context. Its antigen is still unknown. The data were taken from a study of T-cell reconstitution after alpha-beta-depleted transplantation in children. Study observations and caveats: Newly produced T cells mostly provided counts and TCRbeta diversity after one year, as hyperexpanded clones declined. As was reported, about two months after transplant, alpha-beta T cells came from several hundred expanded graft clones. TCRbeta diversity was high at day 60 in some patients (a result of surviving recipient T cells and thymic progenitors).

Trimming removed 6 bases from V and 4 bases from J, with 15 bases in between. The CDR3 consists of 14 residues. In germline, CDR1 is MNHNS, CDR2 SASEGT. Unique molecular identifiers were built into the TCRbeta library. TCRdb recomputed calls from the PCR reads with MiXCR, one row per CDR3 protein. The sample lists about 200,000 distinct CDR3 sequences, under 8.5% occurring once. This sequence joins TRBV6-1 and TRBJ1-2, with D maybe TRBD1 (5 bases). This clonotype originated in a boy aged 2 to 9 with acute lymphoblastic leukemia, due to receive a stem cell transplant. This sample comprised PBMCs, obtained before TCRalphabeta/CD19-depleted stem cell transplant. CDR3 amino acids: CASRWDGVIYGYTF. The DNA for the CDR3 is TGTGCCAGCAGATGGGACGGAGTGATCTATGGCTACACCTTC.